The TCR beta chain under discussion was sequenced for a study of blood T cells in healthy people across ages. The overall study: Capturing about one barcoded beta molecule per two T cells was achieved by template switching.

A second PCR, run for about 7 to 12 cycles, used a sample-barcoded 5' primer plus a J-beta primer mix. With 12 random nucleotides, a template-switch adaptor tagged each individual cDNA molecule. One entry per CDR3 protein, called by TCRdb with MiXCR from the 5' RACE reads. Among hundreds of thousands of distinct CDR3 sequences listed, roughly 44% were seen once. A remark on this clonotype: Its antigen is still unknown.

General study points: PBMCs that were unsorted prevented a conclusive naive versus antigen-experienced comparison.

Germline CDR1 and CDR2: MNHEY and SVGAGI. The CDR3 runs 14 residues. The sequencing input was blood. The V and J genes are TRBV6-5 and TRBJ2-4, with a tentative D call TRBD1 (6 bases). The J call may be wrong; the DNA end is better matched by TRBJ2-7. This clonotype was sampled from a man between 60 and 75 years old in good health. The CDR3 reads CASKTDRIRSEQYF. In DNA form, the CDR3 reads TGTGCCAGCAAAACGGACAGAATACGTAGCGAGCAGTACTTC.